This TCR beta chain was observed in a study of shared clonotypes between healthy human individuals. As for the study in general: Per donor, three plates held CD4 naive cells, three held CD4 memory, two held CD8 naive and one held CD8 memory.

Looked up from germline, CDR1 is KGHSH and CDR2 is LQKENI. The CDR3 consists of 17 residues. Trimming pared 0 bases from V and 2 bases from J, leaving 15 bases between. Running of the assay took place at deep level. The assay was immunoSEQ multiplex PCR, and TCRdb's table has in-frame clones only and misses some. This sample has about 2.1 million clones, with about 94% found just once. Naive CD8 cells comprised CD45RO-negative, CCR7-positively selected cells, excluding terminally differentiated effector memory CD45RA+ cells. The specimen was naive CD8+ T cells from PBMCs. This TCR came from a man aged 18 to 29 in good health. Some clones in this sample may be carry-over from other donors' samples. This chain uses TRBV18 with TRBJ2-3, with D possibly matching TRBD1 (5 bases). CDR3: CASSPPRQQLDTDTQYF. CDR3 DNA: TGTGCCAGCTCACCACCCCGACAGCAACTTGACACAGATACGCAGTATTTT.